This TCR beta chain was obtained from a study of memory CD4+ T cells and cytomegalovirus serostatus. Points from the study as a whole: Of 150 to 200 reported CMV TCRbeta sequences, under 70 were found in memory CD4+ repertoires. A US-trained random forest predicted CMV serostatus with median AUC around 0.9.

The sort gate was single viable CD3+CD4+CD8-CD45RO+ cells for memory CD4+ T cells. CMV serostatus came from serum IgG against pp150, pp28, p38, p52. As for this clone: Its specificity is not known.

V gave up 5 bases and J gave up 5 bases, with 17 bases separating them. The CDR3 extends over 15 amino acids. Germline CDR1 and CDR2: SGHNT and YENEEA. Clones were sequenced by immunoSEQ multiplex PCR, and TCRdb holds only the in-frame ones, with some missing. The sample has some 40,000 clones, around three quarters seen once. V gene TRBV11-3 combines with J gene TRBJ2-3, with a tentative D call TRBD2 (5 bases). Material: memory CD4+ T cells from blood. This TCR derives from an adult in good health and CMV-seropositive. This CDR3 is CASSLGLGVIDTQYF. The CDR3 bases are TGTGCCAGCAGCCTGGGTCTCGGGGTTATAGATACGCAGTATTTT.